The T cell receptor beta chain described here comes from a study of cytomegalovirus exposure and HLA in healthy donors. As for this clone: Antigen specificity is unknown.

Donors consisted of healthy bone marrow donors. At the time of sampling, donors were nominally healthy, though unrecorded immune exposures were likely. Findings of the study overall: Among CMV-associated TCR beta chains, most appeared HLA-restricted in a later analysis.

The PCR made use of 60 Vbeta and 13 Jbeta primers. Profiled with immunoSEQ multiplex PCR; TCRdb holds only in-frame clones, not every one. This sample carries some 200,000 clones, roughly 91% of them seen once, and the ten largest clones take about 1%. The trim removed 5 bases at V and 5 bases at J, leaving 9 bases unmatched. Germline V gives CDR1 MNHNY, CDR2 SVGAGI (reference sequence). This CDR3 contains 14 residues. The source material was PBMCs. The chain uses TRBV6-6 and TRBJ2-7; TRBD1 agrees at 7 bases. This TCR derives from a woman aged 18-29 years in good health and CMV-seronegative. The CDR3 DNA sequence: TGTGCCAGCAGTGATAACAGGGGACGCGACGAGCAGTACTTC. As protein: CASSDNRGRDEQYF.